This T cell receptor (beta chain) was captured by sequencing in a study of cytomegalovirus exposure and HLA in healthy donors. Whole-study findings and limits: Investigators reported 150 to 200 TCR beta chains as tied to cytomegalovirus. Most TCR sequences were rare, but some public TCRs occurred in many donors. According to a subsequent analysis, TCR clusters identified in the first cohort showed a tendency to co-occur across the 100 to 150 validation repertoires.

Points on this clone: Its antigen remains unidentified.

The protocol was immunoSEQ multiplex PCR, while the TCRdb copy is restricted to in-frame clones and leaves out a portion. The data hold around 60,000 clones, with less than 96% observed a single time. CDR1 is GTSNPN and CDR2 is SVGIG in the germline V gene (reference sequence). The CDR3 length is 13 residues. The V and J ends lost 0 bases and 13 bases respectively, with 13 bases between them. Donors were drawn from the roughly 130-subject validation cohort, separate from the approximately 700-subject first cohort. The sample comprised PBMCs. The chain carries TRBV30 and TRBJ2-6; D unclear. The TCR sequence derives from a woman in her late teens or twenties in good health and CMV-seronegative. The CDR3 region is CAWSVLAAEVLTF. For the CDR3, the DNA is TGTGCCTGGAGTGTACTGGCGGCCGAGGTCCTGACTTTC.